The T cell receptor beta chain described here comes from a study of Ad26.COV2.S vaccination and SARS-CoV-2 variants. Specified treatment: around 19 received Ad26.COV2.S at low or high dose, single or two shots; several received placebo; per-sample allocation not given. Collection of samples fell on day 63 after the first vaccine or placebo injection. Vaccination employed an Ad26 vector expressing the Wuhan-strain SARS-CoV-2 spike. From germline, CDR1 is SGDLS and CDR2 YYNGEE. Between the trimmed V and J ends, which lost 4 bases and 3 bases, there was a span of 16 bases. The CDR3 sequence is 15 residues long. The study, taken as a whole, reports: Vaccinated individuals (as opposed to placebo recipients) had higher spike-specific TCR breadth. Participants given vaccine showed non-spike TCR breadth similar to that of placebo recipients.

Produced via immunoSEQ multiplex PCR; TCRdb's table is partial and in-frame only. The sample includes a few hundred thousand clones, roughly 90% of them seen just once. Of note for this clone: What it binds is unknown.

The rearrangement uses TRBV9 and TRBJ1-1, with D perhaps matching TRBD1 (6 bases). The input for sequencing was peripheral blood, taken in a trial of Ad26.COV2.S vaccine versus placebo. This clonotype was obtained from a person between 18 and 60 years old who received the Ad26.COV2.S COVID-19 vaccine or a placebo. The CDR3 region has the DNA TGTGCCAGCAGCTATGGCGCAGGGGACGACACTGAAGCTTTCTTT. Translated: CASSYGAGDDTEAFF.